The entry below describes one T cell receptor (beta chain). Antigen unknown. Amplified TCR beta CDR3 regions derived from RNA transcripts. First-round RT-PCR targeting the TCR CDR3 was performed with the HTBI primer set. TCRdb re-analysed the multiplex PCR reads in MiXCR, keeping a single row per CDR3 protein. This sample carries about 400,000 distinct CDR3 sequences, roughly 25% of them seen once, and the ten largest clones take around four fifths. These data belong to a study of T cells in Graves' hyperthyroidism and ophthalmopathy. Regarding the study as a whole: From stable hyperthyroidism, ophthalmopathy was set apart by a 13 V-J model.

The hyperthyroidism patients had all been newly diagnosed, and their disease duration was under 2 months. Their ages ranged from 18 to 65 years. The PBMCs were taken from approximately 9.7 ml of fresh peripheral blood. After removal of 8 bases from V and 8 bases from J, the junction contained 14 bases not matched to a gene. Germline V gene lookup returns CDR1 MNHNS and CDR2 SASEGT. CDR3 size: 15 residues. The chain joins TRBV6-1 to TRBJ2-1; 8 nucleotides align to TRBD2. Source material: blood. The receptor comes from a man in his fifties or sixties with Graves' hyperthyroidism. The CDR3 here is CASGEESSGWYEQFF. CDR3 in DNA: TGTGCCAGCGGGGAGGAGTCTAGCGGGTGGTATGAGCAGTTCTTC.